The clone carrying this T cell receptor beta chain appeared many times. They isolated at least 7 million PBMCs from each sample. Trimming took 9 bases from V and 1 from J, leaving 8 bases between them. Germline CDR1 is KGHDR and CDR2 is SFDVKD. There are 13 residues in the CDR3. This record belongs to a study of blood T cells in healthy people across ages. Primed by a sample-barcoded 5' primer and a J-beta primer mix, a second PCR proceeded for 7 to 11 cycles. MiXCR, applied by TCRdb to the 5' RACE reads, yields one record per CDR3 protein. Here the sample spans about 780,000 distinct CDR3 sequences, approximately 24% being singletons. Separately, the same data were catalogued under a study of T cells of mothers and their children. Turning to that study: Mothers gave over 8.5 million TCR beta CDR3 reads each, and children some 3 million each.

This chain links TRBV24-1 with TRBJ2-2; D is unresolved. The specimen was blood. This receptor was obtained from a boy between 10 and 17 years old in good health. The CDR3 bases are TGTGCCACCCATGACGGGAACACCGGGGAGCTGTTTTTT. It encodes CATHDGNTGELFF.